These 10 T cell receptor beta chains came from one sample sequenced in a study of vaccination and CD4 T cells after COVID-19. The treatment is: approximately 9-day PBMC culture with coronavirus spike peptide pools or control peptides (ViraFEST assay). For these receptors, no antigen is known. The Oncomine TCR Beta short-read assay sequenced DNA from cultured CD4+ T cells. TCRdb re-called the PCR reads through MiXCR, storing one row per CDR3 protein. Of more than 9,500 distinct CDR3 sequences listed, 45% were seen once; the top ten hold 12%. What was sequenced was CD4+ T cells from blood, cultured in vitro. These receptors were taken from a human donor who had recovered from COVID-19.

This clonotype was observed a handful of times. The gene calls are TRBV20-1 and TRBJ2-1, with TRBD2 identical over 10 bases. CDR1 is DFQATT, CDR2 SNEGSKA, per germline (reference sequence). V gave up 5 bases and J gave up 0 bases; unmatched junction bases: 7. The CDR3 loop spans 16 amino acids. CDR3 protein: CSAERTSGSSYNEQFF. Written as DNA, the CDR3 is TGCAGTGCTGAGAGGACTAGCGGAAGCTCCTACAATGAGCAGTTCTTC.

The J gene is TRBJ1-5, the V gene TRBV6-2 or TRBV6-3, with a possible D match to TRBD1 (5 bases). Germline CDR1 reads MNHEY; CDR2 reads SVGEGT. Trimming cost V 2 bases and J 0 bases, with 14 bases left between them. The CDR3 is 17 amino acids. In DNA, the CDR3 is TGTGCCAGCAGTTACCGGGGCCGTGCCCTTAGCAATCAGCCCCAGCATTTT. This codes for CASSYRGRALSNQPQHF.

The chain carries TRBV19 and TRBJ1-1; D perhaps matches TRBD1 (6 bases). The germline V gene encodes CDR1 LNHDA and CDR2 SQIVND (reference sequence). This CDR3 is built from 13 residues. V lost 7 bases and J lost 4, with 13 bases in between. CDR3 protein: CASKEQGGTEAFF. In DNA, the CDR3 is TGTGCCAGTAAGGAGCAAGGGGGCACTGAAGCTTTCTTT.

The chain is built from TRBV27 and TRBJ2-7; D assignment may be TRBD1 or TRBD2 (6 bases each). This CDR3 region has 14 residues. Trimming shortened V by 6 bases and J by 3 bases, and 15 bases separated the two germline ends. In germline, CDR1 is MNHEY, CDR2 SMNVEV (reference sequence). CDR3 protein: CASSRGTLNYEQYF. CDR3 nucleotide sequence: TGTGCCAGCAGCCGCGGGACACTTAACTACGAGCAGTACTTC.

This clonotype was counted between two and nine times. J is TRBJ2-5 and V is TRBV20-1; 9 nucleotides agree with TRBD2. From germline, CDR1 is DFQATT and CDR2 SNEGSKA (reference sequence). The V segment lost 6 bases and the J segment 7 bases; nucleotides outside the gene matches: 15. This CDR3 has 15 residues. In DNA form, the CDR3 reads TGCAGTGCAAAGGGGGGCGGGGGGGCCCTTGGGACCCAGTACTTC. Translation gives CSAKGGGGALGTQYF.

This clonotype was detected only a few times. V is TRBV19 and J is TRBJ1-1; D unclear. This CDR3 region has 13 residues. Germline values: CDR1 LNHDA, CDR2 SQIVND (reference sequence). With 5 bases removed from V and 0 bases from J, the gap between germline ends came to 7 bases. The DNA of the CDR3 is TGTGCCAGTAGTTCCGGGTTGAACACTGAAGCTTTCTTT. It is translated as CASSSGLNTEAFF.

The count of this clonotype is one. CDR3 DNA: TGTGCCAGCTCAGGGGTCACAGATACGCAGTATTTT. Protein product: CASSGVTDTQYF. This chain links TRBV25-1 with TRBJ2-3; tentatively, D is TRBD1 (6 bases). The CDR3 sequence is 12 residues long. From germline, CDR1 is MGHDK and CDR2 SYGVNS. Between the trimmed V and J ends, which lost 8 bases and 2 bases, there was a span of 8 bases.

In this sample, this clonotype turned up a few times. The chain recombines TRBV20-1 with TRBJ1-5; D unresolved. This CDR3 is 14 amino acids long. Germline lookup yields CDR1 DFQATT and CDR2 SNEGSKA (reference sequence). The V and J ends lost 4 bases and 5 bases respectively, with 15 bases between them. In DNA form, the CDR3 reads TGCAGTGCTACCGGTCCTTCGCGTGATCAGCCCCAGCATTTT. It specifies CSATGPSRDQPQHF.

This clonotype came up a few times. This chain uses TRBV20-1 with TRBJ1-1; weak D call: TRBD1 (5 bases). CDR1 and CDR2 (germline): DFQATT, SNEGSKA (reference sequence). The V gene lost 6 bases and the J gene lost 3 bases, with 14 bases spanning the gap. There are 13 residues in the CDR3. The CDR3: CSANIRGDTEAFF. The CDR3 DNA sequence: TGCAGTGCAAACATCCGAGGGGACACTGAAGCTTTCTTT.

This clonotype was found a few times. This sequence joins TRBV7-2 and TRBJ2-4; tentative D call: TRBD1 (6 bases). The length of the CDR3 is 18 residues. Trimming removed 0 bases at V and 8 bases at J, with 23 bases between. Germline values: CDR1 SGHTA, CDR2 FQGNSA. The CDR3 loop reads CASSLAWGRQERRYIQYF. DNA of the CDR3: TGTGCCAGCAGCTTAGCTTGGGGCCGACAGGAGAGAAGGTACATTCAGTACTTC. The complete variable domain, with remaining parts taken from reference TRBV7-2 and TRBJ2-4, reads GAGVSQSPSNKVTEKGKDVELRCDPISGHTALYWYRQSLGQGLEFLIYFQGNSAPDKSGLPSDRFSAERTGGSVSTLTIQRTQQEDSAVYLCASSLAWGRQERRYIQYFGAGTRLSVL.